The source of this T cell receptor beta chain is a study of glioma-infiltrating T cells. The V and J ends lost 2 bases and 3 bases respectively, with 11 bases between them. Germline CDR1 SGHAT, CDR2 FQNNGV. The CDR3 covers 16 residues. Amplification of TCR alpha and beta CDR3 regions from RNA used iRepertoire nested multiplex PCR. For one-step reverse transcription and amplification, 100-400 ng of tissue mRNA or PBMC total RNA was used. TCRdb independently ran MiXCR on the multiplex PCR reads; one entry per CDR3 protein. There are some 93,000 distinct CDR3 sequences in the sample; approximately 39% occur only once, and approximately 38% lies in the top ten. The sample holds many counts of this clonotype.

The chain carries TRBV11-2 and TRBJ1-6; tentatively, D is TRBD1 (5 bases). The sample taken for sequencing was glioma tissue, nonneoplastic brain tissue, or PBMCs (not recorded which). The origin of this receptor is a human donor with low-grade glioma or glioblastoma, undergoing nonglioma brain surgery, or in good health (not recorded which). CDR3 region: CASSLLAGSYNSPLHF. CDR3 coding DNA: TGTGCCAGCAGCTTACTTGCAGGGAGCTATAATTCACCCCTCCACTTT. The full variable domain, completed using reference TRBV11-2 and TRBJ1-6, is EAGVAQSPRYKIIEKRQSVAFWCNPISGHATLYWYQQILGQGPKLLIQFQNNGVVDDSQLPKDRFSAERLKGVDSTLKIQPAKLEDSAVYLCASSLLAGSYNSPLHFGNGTRLTVT.